The 14 T cell receptor beta chains reported below all come from one sample, sequenced in a study of blood T cell repertoires in COVID-19. This table comes from immunoSEQ multiplex PCR, and its TCRdb copy is limited to in-frame clones, with some not included. The sample yields 88,000 or so clones, less than 90% seen once. The sample comprised peripheral blood. These receptors were taken from a man aged 60-69 years with acute or convalescent COVID-19.

The chain has TRBV5-6 and TRBJ1-1; 9 bases are a match to TRBD1. CDR3 length equals 16 residues. With V trimmed by 0 bases and J by 0 bases, 3 bases remained unmatched. The germline gives CDR1 SGHDT, CDR2 YYEEEE. Here the CDR3 reads CASSLGGQGMNTEAFF. The DNA for the CDR3 is TGTGCCAGCAGCTTGGGGGGACAGGGCATGAACACTGAAGCTTTCTTT.

This rearrangement joins TRBV6-2 or TRBV6-3 to TRBJ2-5; 9 bases agree with TRBD1. Germline CDR1 is MNHEY and CDR2 is SVGEGT. This CDR3 spans 15 amino acids. V shed 2 bases, J shed 7 bases, and the junction held 8 bases outside the gene matches. CDR3 sequence reads: CASSYGGQGRVTQYF. CDR3 nucleotide sequence: TGTGCCAGCAGTTACGGGGGACAGGGAAGAGTGACCCAGTACTTC.

This clone has a single count. V is TRBV7-2 and J is TRBJ1-5; D uncertain. Germline values: CDR1 SGHTA, CDR2 FQGNSA. The CDR3 length is 13 residues. V lost 0 bases and J lost 3, with 3 bases in between. CDR3 sequence (DNA): TGTGCCAGCAGCTTAGCCTTCAATCAGCCCCAGCATTTT. This gives the protein CASSLAFNQPQHF.

The chain carries TRBV29-1 and TRBJ1-1; D is unresolved. V was pared by 5 bases and J by 3 bases, with 22 bases between. This CDR3 is built from 16 residues. Germline loops: CDR1 SQVTM, CDR2 ANQGSEA. CDR3 amino acids: CSVFQTASNTDTEAFF. The CDR3 DNA reads as TGCAGCGTTTTCCAAACAGCCTCCAATACGGACACTGAAGCTTTCTTT.

The chain joins TRBV7-9 to TRBJ2-1; TRBD2 matches 10 bases. After removal of 4 bases from V and 10 bases from J, the junction contained 4 bases not matched to a gene. Germline CDR1 and CDR2: SEHNR and FQNEAQ (reference sequence). There are 13 residues in the CDR3. This chain's CDR3 is CASSYLAGVEQFF. The CDR3 DNA sequence: TGTGCCAGCAGCTACCTAGCGGGGGTCGAGCAGTTCTTC.

This clone was observed once. The V call is TRBV6-5, the J call TRBJ1-1; 8 positions agree with TRBD1. CDR3 length equals 15 residues. Trimming cost V 0 bases and J 8 bases; bases outside gene matches: 8. Germline loops: CDR1 MNHEY, CDR2 SVGAGI. CDR3 nucleotides: TGTGCCAGCAGTTACTCGACAGGGGCCCAATGGGAAGCTTTCTTT. It codes for CASSYSTGAQWEAFF.

CDR3 in amino acids: CASSGTGTGAETQYF. Written as DNA, the CDR3 is TGTGCCAGCAGCGGAACCGGGACAGGGGCAGAGACCCAGTACTTC. This chain uses TRBV7-2 with TRBJ2-5; 10 positions match TRBD1. V trimming: 5 bases; J trimming: 4 bases; junction bases outside the gene matches: 7. This CDR3 region has 15 residues. Germline V gene data show CDR1 as SGHTA and CDR2 as FQGNSA.

The rearrangement joins TRBV24-1 to TRBJ1-5; tentatively, D is TRBD1 (6 bases). Germline loops: CDR1 KGHDR, CDR2 SFDVKD. Trimming took 2 bases from V and 5 from J, leaving 15 bases between them. This CDR3 has 16 residues. CDR3: CATSDSQGREDQPQHF. The CDR3 DNA reads TGTGCCACCAGTGATTCCCAGGGGAGAGAGGATCAGCCCCAGCATTTT.

The chain links TRBV9 to TRBJ2-1, with 9 positions matching TRBD2. The germline gives CDR1 SGDLS, CDR2 YYNGEE. V lost 2 bases and J lost 8; bases outside the gene matches: 8. The CDR3 totals 15 residues. The CDR3 protein is CASSVGLAGRHEQFF. In nucleotides, the CDR3 is TGTGCCAGCAGCGTCGGTCTAGCGGGGAGGCATGAGCAGTTCTTC. Full variable domain (remainder filled in from reference TRBV9 and TRBJ2-1): DSGVTQTPKHLITATGQRVTLRCSPRSGDLSVYWYQQSLDQGLQFLIQYYNGEERAKGNILERFSAQQFPDLHSELNLSSLELGDSALYFCASSVGLAGRHEQFFGPGTRLTVL.

The chain combines TRBV10-1 with TRBJ1-2, with a weak D call TRBD1 (6 bases). V was shortened by 9 bases and J by 5 bases, with 10 bases between the two germline ends. The germline V gene encodes CDR1 WNHNN and CDR2 SYGVQD (reference sequence). The CDR3 length is 11 residues. The CDR3 DNA is TGCGCCAGGGTACAGGGTTATGGCTACACCTTC. Its protein product is CARVQGYGYTF.

The chain carries TRBV30 and TRBJ2-2; 11 bases are a match to TRBD2. Trimming at V came to 4 bases and at J to 0 bases, leaving 1 base not matched to a gene. Germline loops: CDR1 GTSNPN, CDR2 SVGIG (reference sequence). This CDR3 is built from 15 residues. The CDR3 spells CAWTSGGPNTGELFF. For the CDR3, the DNA is TGTGCCTGGACTAGCGGGGGGCCGAACACCGGGGAGCTGTTTTTT. The full variable domain, rest sourced from reference TRBV30 and TRBJ2-2, is SQTIHQWPATLVQPVGSPLSLECTVEGTSNPNLYWYRQAAGRGLQLLFYSVGIGQISSEVPQNLSASRPQDRQFILSSKKLLLSDSGFYLCAWTSGGPNTGELFFGEGSRLTVL.

The gene calls are TRBV3-1 (or the pseudogene TRBV3-2) and TRBJ1-1, with D maybe TRBD1 (6 bases). Germline assignment: CDR1 LGHDT and CDR2 YNNKEL (reference sequence). There are 13 residues in the CDR3. Deletions cut 3 bases from V and 7 bases from J, with 12 bases between. The CDR3 nucleotides read TGTGCCAGCAGCCAGGCAGGGGTAAGTGAAGCTTTCTTT. Amino acid sequence: CASSQAGVSEAFF.

The V and J genes are TRBV7-2 and TRBJ1-2; 8 bases are shared with TRBD1. CDR1 and CDR2 from the germline V gene are SGHTA and FQGNSA. V trimming: 5 bases; J trimming: 7 bases; junction bases outside the gene matches: 9. This CDR3 has 14 residues. The CDR3 loop reads CASSLQGALGGYTF. The CDR3 DNA is TGTGCCAGCAGCCTTCAGGGGGCTTTGGGTGGCTACACCTTC.

The chain combines TRBV30 with TRBJ2-7; TRBD1 matches at 8 bases. The CDR3 totals 13 residues. J was trimmed by 7 bases and V by 2 bases; bases with no gene match: 7. From germline, CDR1 is GTSNPN and CDR2 SVGIG (reference sequence). The CDR3 bases are TGTGCCTGGAGTCCGGACAGGGTACAAGAGCAGTACTTC. As protein: CAWSPDRVQEQYF.